This T cell receptor (beta chain) was identified in a study of blood T cell repertoires in COVID-19. As handled by the study authors: Estimated nucleated cell counts came from reference gene primer amplification. Produced via immunoSEQ multiplex PCR; TCRdb's table is partial and in-frame only. V and J calls and clone size follow that table, whereas D and trimming were derived from the DNA. The sample carries some 170,000 clones, about 85% recorded once. The germline gives CDR1 MNHEY, CDR2 SMNVEV (reference sequence). V lost 9 bases to trimming and J lost 0 bases; unmatched junction nucleotides: 5. CDR3 length equals 13 residues.

The rearrangement joins TRBV27 to TRBJ2-7; 7 positions agree with TRBD1. The receptor was derived from a man aged 35-49 years with acute or convalescent COVID-19. Sequencing used peripheral blood. CDR3 nucleotides: TGTGCCAGTTGGGACAGCAACTCCTACGAGCAGTACTTC. This translates into CASWDSNSYEQYF.